The 11 T cell receptor beta chains listed next were all sequenced from one sample in a study of blood T cell repertoires in COVID-19. Assay: immunoSEQ multiplex PCR; the TCRdb copy retains only in-frame clones and omits some. The sample carries tens of thousands of clones, 84% recorded once. The sequenced sample was peripheral blood. These receptor sequences come from a man between 50 and 59 years old with acute or convalescent COVID-19.

This chain links TRBV28 with TRBJ2-2; possible D gene TRBD2, 5 bases. The V and J ends lost 6 bases and 2 bases respectively, with 10 bases between them. Germline V gene sequence: CDR1 MDHEN, CDR2 SYDVKM. The CDR3 totals 14 residues. The CDR3 nucleotides are TGTGCCAGCAGATTCCGGGGAAACACCGGGGAGCTGTTTTTT. This sequence encodes CASRFRGNTGELFF.

The V gene is TRBV10-2, the J gene TRBJ2-3, with 8 bases fitting TRBD1. The CDR3 is 14 residues long. V shed 9 bases, J shed 1 base, and the junction held 6 bases outside the gene matches. The germline V gene encodes CDR1 WSHSY and CDR2 SAAADI. DNA for the CDR3: TGCGCCAGTGGACCGGGACAGGGCACAGATACGCAGTATTTT. It specifies CASGPGQGTDTQYF.

The gene calls are TRBV24-1 and TRBJ2-5, with 9 bases matching TRBD1. The CDR3 extends over 15 amino acids. CDR1 KGHDR and CDR2 SFDVKD come from the germline V gene. V lost 5 bases to trimming and J lost 4 bases; unmatched junction nucleotides: 7. The CDR3 reads CATSGGQGPLETQYF. The CDR3 region has the DNA TGTGCCACCAGTGGGGGACAGGGTCCGTTAGAGACCCAGTACTTC.

The chain's CDR3 is CATSPRPGTSGTGTQYF. The CDR3 coding sequence is TGTGCCACCAGCCCTCGGCCCGGGACTAGCGGGACTGGTACGCAGTATTTT. This sequence joins TRBV24-1 and TRBJ2-3; 13 nucleotides align to TRBD2. Trimming at V came to 7 bases and at J to 8 bases, leaving 14 bases not matched to a gene. The CDR3 spans 17 residues. Germline lookup yields CDR1 KGHDR and CDR2 SFDVKD.

V is TRBV5-4 and J is TRBJ2-1, with TRBD2 matching 10 bases. V lost 5 bases to trimming and J lost 7 bases; unmatched junction nucleotides: 12. Germline V CDR1 and CDR2: SGHNT, YYREEE (reference sequence). The length of the CDR3 is 16 residues. The CDR3: CASSFITGLAINEQFF. CDR3 DNA sequence: TGTGCCAGCAGTTTTATTACGGGACTAGCGATAAATGAGCAGTTCTTC.

This chain connects TRBV28 to TRBJ1-4; 8 nucleotides align to TRBD1. CDR1 is MDHEN, CDR2 SYDVKM, per germline. With V trimmed by 6 bases and J by 8 bases, 11 bases remained unmatched. The CDR3 is made up of 15 amino acids. The CDR3 DNA sequence: TGTGCCAGCAGCCGGCCTCAGGGGGCTGTCGAAAAACTGTTTTTT. It specifies CASSRPQGAVEKLFF. Using reference TRBV28 and TRBJ1-4 for the parts outside the CDR3, the full variable domain is DVKVTQSSRYLVKRTGEKVFLECVQDMDHENMFWYRQDPGLGLRLIYFSYDVKMKEKGDIPEGYSVSREKKERFSLILESASTNQTSMYLCASSRPQGAVEKLFFGSGTQLSVL.

This rearrangement joins TRBV24-1 to TRBJ1-1, with 10 positions matching TRBD1. The V segment lost 5 bases and the J segment 5 bases; nucleotides outside the gene matches: 7. CDR1 and CDR2 from the germline V gene are KGHDR and SFDVKD. The CDR3 consists of 15 residues. In DNA, the CDR3 is TGTGCCACCAGTGGCGAGACAGGGGGCTGGACTGAAGCTTTCTTT. As protein: CATSGETGGWTEAFF.

This clone came up a few times. The V call is TRBV3-1 (or the pseudogene TRBV3-2), the J call TRBJ1-2, with TRBD1 identical over 7 bases. Losses at the gene ends were 1 base for V and 3 bases for J; bases not matched to a gene: 5. Per the germline V gene, CDR1 is LGHDT and CDR2 is YNNKEL (reference sequence). The CDR3 contains 15 residues. The CDR3 loop is CASSQVTGLDYGYTF. The CDR3 DNA reads TGTGCCAGCAGCCAAGTGACAGGGTTGGACTATGGCTACACCTTC.

This clone was found a few times. V is TRBV5-4 and J is TRBJ2-5; D possibly corresponds to TRBD2 (6 bases). Germline V gene data show CDR1 as SGHNT and CDR2 as YYREEE (reference sequence). The CDR3 totals 14 residues. V lost 0 bases and J lost 1, with 7 bases in between. For the CDR3, the DNA is TGTGCCAGCAGCTTGGTGGGGGGCCAAGAGACCCAGTACTTC. This translates into CASSLVGGQETQYF.

The CDR3 is CASSSTHQNTGELFF. The CDR3 coding sequence is TGTGCCAGCAGCTCTACCCATCAGAACACCGGGGAGCTGTTTTTT. The gene calls are TRBV7-2 and TRBJ2-2; D not resolved. V lost 4 bases, J lost 1 base, and 10 bases lay in between. The CDR3 is made up of 15 amino acids. Germline CDR1 SGHTA, CDR2 FQGNSA. Full variable domain (outside the CDR3, taken from reference TRBV7-2 and TRBJ2-2): GAGVSQSPSNKVTEKGKDVELRCDPISGHTALYWYRQSLGQGLEFLIYFQGNSAPDKSGLPSDRFSAERTGGSVSTLTIQRTQQEDSAVYLCASSSTHQNTGELFFGEGSRLTVL.

The chain has TRBV28 and TRBJ1-6; D might be TRBD1 (5 bases). Germline values: CDR1 MDHEN, CDR2 SYDVKM. Trimming took off 3 bases at V and 4 bases at J, with 13 bases between the two ends. The CDR3 covers 16 residues. The CDR3 DNA sequence: TGTGCCAGCAGTTTTCGACAGTCTCTTTATAATTCACCCCTCCACTTT. It codes for CASSFRQSLYNSPLHF.